The 10 T cell receptor beta chains reported below all come from one sample, sequenced in a study of identical twins. TCRdb recomputed calls from the 5' RACE reads with MiXCR, one row per CDR3 protein. The table lists some 690,000 distinct CDR3 sequences, 21% of them singletons. The same sample was also used in a study of T cells expressing NK-cell markers.

What was sequenced was PBMCs. The receptors here all came from a woman aged 18-35 years in good health.

In its sample, this clonotype was seen a few times. The gene calls are TRBV5-1 and TRBJ1-1; D unclear. V lost 4 bases and J 1 base, leaving 14 bases between the germline ends. This CDR3 spans 15 amino acids. From germline, CDR1 is SGHRS and CDR2 YFSETQ. As DNA, the CDR3 is TGCGCCAGCAGCCCCTCGGGAGGCCAGAACACTGAAGCTTTCTTT. Translation: CASSPSGGQNTEAFF.

V is TRBV5-1 and J is TRBJ2-1, with 7 bases lining up with TRBD1. CDR1 and CDR2 from the germline V gene are SGHRS and YFSETQ. The CDR3 runs to 15 residues. Losses at the gene ends were 5 bases for V and 0 bases for J; bases not matched to a gene: 5. For the CDR3, the DNA is TGCGCCAGCAGTCAGGACAGGCCCTCCTACAATGAGCAGTTCTTC. It yields the protein CASSQDRPSYNEQFF.

The chain has TRBV14 and TRBJ2-1, with 7 bases matching TRBD2. The germline gives CDR1 SGHDN, CDR2 FVKESK. After removal of 0 bases from V and 4 bases from J, the junction contained 9 bases not matched to a gene. There are 17 residues in the CDR3. CDR3 in amino acids: CASSQDGRRILYNEQFF. DNA of the CDR3: TGTGCCAGCAGCCAAGACGGGAGGCGGATTTTGTACAATGAGCAGTTCTTC.

The genes are TRBV20-1 and TRBJ2-3; no definite D call. The V gene lost 5 bases and the J gene lost 7 bases, with 10 bases spanning the gap. The CDR3 runs to 11 residues. Germline V gene data show CDR1 as DFQATT and CDR2 as SNEGSKA (reference sequence). The CDR3 loop is CSAPLANTQYF. DNA for the CDR3: TGCAGTGCTCCCCTTGCCAATACGCAGTATTTT.

The chain employs TRBV6-6 and TRBJ2-5, with D uncertain. Trimming removed 2 bases at V and 7 bases at J, with 8 bases between. Germline-derived CDR1 and CDR2 are MNHNY and SVGAGI (reference sequence). The CDR3 sequence is 12 residues long. The DNA of the CDR3 is TGTGCCAGCAGTTACATGGGTGGGACCCAGTACTTC. Translating it yields CASSYMGGTQYF.

The chain links TRBV29-1 to TRBJ2-7; 13 nucleotides agree with TRBD2. CDR3 size: 15 residues. J gave up 4 bases and V 3 bases, and 6 bases lay outside the gene matches. The germline V gene has CDR1 SQVTM and CDR2 ANQGSEA. This CDR3 reads CSVDSGLAGRYEQYF. CDR3 nucleotides: TGCAGCGTTGACTCGGGACTAGCGGGAAGGTACGAGCAGTACTTC.

This clonotype has a count of ten or more. The genes are TRBV20-1 and TRBJ2-7; no firm D call. CDR3 length equals 12 residues. Between the trimmed V and J ends, which lost 4 bases and 3 bases, there was a span of 10 bases. CDR1 and CDR2 from the germline V gene are DFQATT and SNEGSKA (reference sequence). Here the CDR3 reads CSATTEDYEQYF. CDR3 coding DNA: TGCAGTGCTACTACCGAGGACTACGAGCAGTACTTC.

This chain links TRBV12-3 or TRBV12-4 with TRBJ2-2; D might be TRBD1 or TRBD2, each matching 5 bases. The CDR3 is 17 residues long. V was pared by 0 bases and J by 5 bases, with 16 bases between. DNA for the CDR3: TGTGCCAGCAGTTTAGCACGAGGGCAGGGCTGGACCGGGGAGCTGTTTTTT. It encodes CASSLARGQGWTGELFF.

The chain employs TRBV5-1 and TRBJ1-1, with D possibly being TRBD1 (5 bases). Germline V gives CDR1 SGHRS, CDR2 YFSETQ. The ends were cut back, 0 bases at V and 8 bases at J, with 8 bases in the middle. This CDR3 comprises 12 residues. The chain's CDR3 is CASSLGQSEAFF. The CDR3 region has the DNA TGCGCCAGCAGCTTGGGACAGTCCGAAGCTTTCTTT. The whole variable domain, filled in from reference TRBV5-1 and TRBJ1-1, reads KAGVTQTPRYLIKTRGQQVTLSCSPISGHRSVSWYQQTPGQGLQFLFEYFSETQRNKGNFPGRFSGRQFSNSRSEMNVSTLELGDSALYLCASSLGQSEAFFGQGTRLTVV.

This clonotype was detected only a few times. This sequence joins TRBV12-3 or TRBV12-4 and TRBJ1-1; TRBD1 agrees at 7 bases. The CDR3 extends over 15 amino acids. Trimming at V came to 4 bases and at J to 1 base, leaving 6 bases not matched to a gene. This CDR3 reads CASSSRTGRNTEAFF. In DNA, the CDR3 is TGTGCCAGCAGTTCCAGGACAGGAAGGAACACTGAAGCTTTCTTT.